One T cell receptor beta chain is described in this entry. Antigen unknown. The data were obtained in a study of cytomegalovirus exposure and HLA in healthy donors. Study-wide results and caveats: When a later analysis compared HLA-associated TCR beta chains with equally common others, the HLA-associated chains turned out to be more clonally expanded and to have lower generation probabilities. Judged likely to be a sequencing artifact was a cluster of highly shared sequence variants. A few chains linked to CMV were shown in vitro to be specific for CMV antigens. The availability of immune exposure information extended only to CMV serostatus.

The PCR ran on 60 Vbeta and 13 Jbeta primers. Measured with immunoSEQ multiplex PCR; TCRdb has only the in-frame clones, and not every one. This sample's table has 70,000 or so clones. This CDR3 is 14 amino acids long. Germline V gene lookup returns CDR1 SQVTM and CDR2 ANQGSEA. Trimming at V came to 4 bases and at J to 4 bases, leaving 8 bases not matched to a gene. The sample comprised PBMCs. The V and J genes are TRBV29-1 and TRBJ2-5, with TRBD1 identical over 8 bases. This clonotype was obtained from a boy between 5 and 17 years old in good health and CMV-seronegative. CDR3 sequence: CSVGNRGTGETQYF. The CDR3 nucleotides are TGCAGCGTTGGTAACAGGGGGACGGGAGAGACCCAGTACTTC.